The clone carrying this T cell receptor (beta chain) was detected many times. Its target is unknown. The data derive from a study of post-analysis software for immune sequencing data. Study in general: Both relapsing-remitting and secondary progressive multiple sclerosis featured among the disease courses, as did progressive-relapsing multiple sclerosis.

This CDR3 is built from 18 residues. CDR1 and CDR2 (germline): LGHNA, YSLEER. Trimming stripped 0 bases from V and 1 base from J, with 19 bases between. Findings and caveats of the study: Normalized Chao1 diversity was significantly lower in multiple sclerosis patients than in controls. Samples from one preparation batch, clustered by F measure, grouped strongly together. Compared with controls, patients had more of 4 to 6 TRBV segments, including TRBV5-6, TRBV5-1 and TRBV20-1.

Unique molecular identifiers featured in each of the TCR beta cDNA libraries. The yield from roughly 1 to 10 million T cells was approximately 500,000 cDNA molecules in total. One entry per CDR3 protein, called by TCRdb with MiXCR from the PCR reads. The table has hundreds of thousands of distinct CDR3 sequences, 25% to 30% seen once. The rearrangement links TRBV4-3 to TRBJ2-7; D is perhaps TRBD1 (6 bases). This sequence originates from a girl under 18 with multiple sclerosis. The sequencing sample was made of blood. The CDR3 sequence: CASSQDTGTLRGSYEQYF. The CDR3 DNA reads TGCGCCAGCAGCCAAGATACCGGGACCCTCAGGGGTTCCTACGAGCAGTACTTC.